This T cell receptor (beta chain) was observed in a study of CD8+ T cells in alopecia areata. It was cDNA, reverse transcribed from extracted RNA, that served as the sequencing template. Profiling relied on immunoSEQ multiplex PCR, and the TCRdb table lists in-frame clones only, not all of them. Here the sample spans about 130,000 clones, about 60% being singletons. With 5 bases removed from V and 0 bases from J, the gap between germline ends came to 16 bases. The CDR3 is 17 residues long. Germline assignment: CDR1 SEHNR and CDR2 FQNEAQ (reference sequence). In its sample, this clone was seen a few times.

This sequence originates from a human donor with alopecia areata. The rearrangement uses TRBV7-9 and TRBJ1-4, with D maybe TRBD1 (5 bases). The starting material was CD4+ T cells sorted from blood, obtained at week 0. The CDR3 nucleotides read TGTGCCAGCAGCAGTCCGGCGGGGACCGCAACTAATGAAAAACTGTTTTTT. Translating gives CASSSPAGTATNEKLFF.